This TCR beta chain emerged from a study of cytomegalovirus exposure and HLA in healthy donors. V was trimmed by 1 base and J by 3 bases, leaving 6 bases between them. CDR1 and CDR2 from the germline V gene are SGHDN and FVKESK. CDR3 size: 13 residues. In the PCR, 60 Vbeta and 13 Jbeta primers were used. Method: immunoSEQ multiplex PCR; TCRdb's copy keeps in-frame clones and lacks some. The sample consists of roughly 120,000 clones, over 60% of them appearing once. The TCR comes from a human donor in good health. The sample consisted of PBMCs. The V and J genes are TRBV14 and TRBJ2-5, with D unclear. The CDR3 reads CASSQGSEETQYF. The CDR3 DNA reads as TGTGCCAGCAGCCAAGGGTCGGAAGAGACCCAGTACTTC.